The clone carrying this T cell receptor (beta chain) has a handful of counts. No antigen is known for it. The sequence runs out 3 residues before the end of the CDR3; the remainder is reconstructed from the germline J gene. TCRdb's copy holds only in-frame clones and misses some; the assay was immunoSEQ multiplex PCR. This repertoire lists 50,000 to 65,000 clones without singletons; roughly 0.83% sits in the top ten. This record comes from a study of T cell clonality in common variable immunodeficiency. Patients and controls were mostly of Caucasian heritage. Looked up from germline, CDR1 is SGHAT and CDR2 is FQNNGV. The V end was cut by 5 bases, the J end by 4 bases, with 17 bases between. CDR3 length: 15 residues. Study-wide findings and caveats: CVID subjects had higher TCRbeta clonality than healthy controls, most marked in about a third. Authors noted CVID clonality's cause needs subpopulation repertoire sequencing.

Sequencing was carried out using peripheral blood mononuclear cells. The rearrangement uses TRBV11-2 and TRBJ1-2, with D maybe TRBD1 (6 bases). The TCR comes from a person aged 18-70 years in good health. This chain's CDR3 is CASSTPGGLSYGYTF. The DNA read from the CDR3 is TGTGCCAGCAGCACCCCGGGGGGCCTCTCCTATGGC.